Shown below are 2 T cell receptor beta chains from a single sample sequenced in a study of blood T cell repertoires in COVID-19. Profiled with immunoSEQ multiplex PCR; TCRdb holds only in-frame clones, not every one. The table records 110,000 or so clones, around nine tenths of them present only once. Sequencing input: peripheral blood. All receptors derive from a woman between 70 and 85 years old who had recovered from COVID-19.

This clone came up once. The J gene is TRBJ1-2, the V gene TRBV5-8; TRBD1 agrees at 7 bases. The length of the CDR3 is 14 residues. V lost 2 bases, J lost 4 bases, and 5 bases stayed unmatched. CDR1 and CDR2 from the germline V gene are SGHTS and YDEGEE. In nucleotides, the CDR3 is TGTGCCAGCAGCTTCCGGGACAGTCTCTATGGCTACACCTTC. This encodes CASSFRDSLYGYTF.

J is TRBJ2-1 and V is TRBV2, with unresolved D. The V end was cut by 5 bases, the J end by 0 bases, with 11 bases between. The germline CDR1 and CDR2 sequences are SNHLY and FYNNEI. The CDR3 loop spans 15 amino acids. The DNA for the CDR3 is TGTGCCAGCAGTAGAGGATCGACCTCCTACAATGAGCAGTTCTTC. Its translation: CASSRGSTSYNEQFF.